Listed here are 18 T cell receptor beta chains from one sample, sequenced in a study of cytomegalovirus exposure and HLA in healthy donors. The PCR employed 60 Vbeta primers together with 13 Jbeta primers. Sequenced by immunoSEQ multiplex PCR; TCRdb stores in-frame clones only, minus some. In the table there are about 200,000 clones, roughly 80% of which are singletons. Sequencing used PBMCs. The receptors derive from a girl aged 2 to 9 in good health and CMV-seronegative.

V gene TRBV2 combines with J gene TRBJ1-2, with D tentatively TRBD1 (5 bases). This CDR3 has 15 residues. V was clipped by 11 bases and J by 3 bases, with 22 bases between them. Germline CDR1 SNHLY, CDR2 FYNNEI. The CDR3 region has the DNA TGTGCCGGAGTAACCGGGACTAAAAGAGACTATGGCTACACCTTC. This translates into CAGVTGTKRDYGYTF.

The rearrangement links TRBV29-1 to TRBJ2-7; possible D gene TRBD1, 6 bases. CDR3 length: 11 amino acids. The germline CDR1 and CDR2 sequences are SQVTM and ANQGSEA. V dropped 4 bases and J dropped 3 bases, with 7 bases sitting between them. CDR3 residues: CSVADSYEQYF. CDR3 bases: TGCAGCGTTGCGGACAGCTACGAGCAGTACTTC.

The chain combines TRBV5-4 with TRBJ2-3; TRBD1 might be the D (6 bases). Between the trimmed V and J ends, which lost 4 bases and 5 bases, there was a span of 11 bases. CDR1 and CDR2 (germline): SGHNT, YYREEE (reference sequence). The CDR3 has 13 amino acids. This chain's CDR3 is CASSPEGVDTQYF. Written as DNA, the CDR3 is TGTGCCAGCAGCCCCGAGGGGGTAGATACGCAGTATTTT. The full variable domain, rest sourced from reference TRBV5-4 and TRBJ2-3, is ETGVTQSPTHLIKTRGQQVTLRCSSQSGHNTVSWYQQALGQGPQFIFQYYREEENGRGNFPPRFSGLQFPNYSSELNVNALELDDSALYLCASSPEGVDTQYFGPGTRLTVL.

V is TRBV15 and J is TRBJ2-1; tentatively, D is TRBD2 (5 bases). Germline V lookup: CDR1 LNHNV, CDR2 YYDKDF (reference sequence). Trimming removed 5 bases from V and 2 bases from J, with 10 bases in between. The CDR3 covers 14 residues. CDR3: CATSRKRAYNEQFF. CDR3 sequence (DNA): TGTGCCACCAGCCGCAAGAGGGCCTACAATGAGCAGTTCTTC.

The chain uses TRBV6-5 and TRBJ1-1; D remains ambiguous. The CDR3 extends over 14 amino acids. The germline V gene has CDR1 MNHEY and CDR2 SVGAGI. Deletions cut 5 bases from V and 1 base from J, with 11 bases between. Written as DNA, the CDR3 is TGTGCCAGCAGTCATTTAGAGCAGAACACTGAAGCTTTCTTT. It is translated as CASSHLEQNTEAFF.

CDR3 sequence (DNA): TGCGCCAGCAGCTCGGAGACAGGGACCAATGAGCAGTTCTTC. This codes for CASSSETGTNEQFF. V gene TRBV5-1 combines with J gene TRBJ2-1; 7 nucleotides line up with TRBD1. Germline-derived CDR1 and CDR2 are SGHRS and YFSETQ. This CDR3 is built from 14 residues. The trim removed 3 bases at V and 6 bases at J, leaving 6 bases unmatched.

Concerning this clone itself: A read error may account for a junction end that differs from germline. V and J are TRBV6-5 and TRBJ1-1; D call uncertain. Germline V lookup: CDR1 MNHEY, CDR2 SVGAGI. This CDR3 comprises 13 residues. The CDR3 bases are TGTGCCAGCAAAGGAGTCCCGAACCCTGAAGCTTTCTTT. Translating gives CASKGVPNPEAFF.

In its sample, this clone was seen a few times. The CDR3 DNA sequence: TGTGCCAGCAGCTTAGAGTCGGGACAGGGGGCTTGGGAGCAGTACTTC. Translating it yields CASSLESGQGAWEQYF. The rearrangement uses TRBV7-9 and TRBJ2-7; 12 bases match TRBD1. From germline, CDR1 is SEHNR and CDR2 FQNEAQ (reference sequence). The CDR3 contains 16 residues. Trimming took 1 base from V and 7 from J; bases not matched to a gene: 8.

The chain has TRBV12-5 and TRBJ2-5; 12 bases line up with TRBD2. The CDR3 spans 19 residues. J was trimmed by 5 bases and V by 0 bases; bases with no gene match: 13. Germline CDR1 and CDR2: LGHNT and FRNRAP. CDR3 coding DNA: TGTGCTAGTGGTTTGGTATTGGGGGCTAGCGGGAGGGTTGTGGAGACCCAGTACTTC. Protein product: CASGLVLGASGRVVETQYF.

The chain employs TRBV7-9 and TRBJ2-1; perhaps TRBD1 as D (5 bases). Germline lookup yields CDR1 SEHNR and CDR2 FQNEAQ (reference sequence). V lost 6 bases and J lost 9, with 15 bases in between. This CDR3 has 13 residues. The CDR3 region is CASRPNNQGEQFF. In nucleotides, the CDR3 is TGTGCCAGCAGACCTAATAACCAGGGTGAGCAGTTCTTC.

The CDR3 nucleotides read TGCGCCAGCAGCCGGACAGGGTTCTACGAGCAGTACTTC. Residues: CASSRTGFYEQYF. The chain is built from TRBV4-1 and TRBJ2-7; 8 positions agree with TRBD1. With 4 bases clipped from V and 3 bases from J, the junction kept 2 bases outside the gene matches. The CDR3 length is 13 residues. Germline assignment: CDR1 MGHRA and CDR2 YSYEKL.

In its sample, this clone was seen a few times. This chain links TRBV15 with TRBJ1-1, with 7 bases fitting TRBD1. J was trimmed by 3 bases and V by 4 bases; bases with no gene match: 5. Per germline, CDR1 LNHNV and CDR2 YYDKDF (reference sequence). This CDR3 region has 14 residues. The CDR3 protein is CATSTGGLYTEAFF. DNA for the CDR3: TGTGCCACCAGCACAGGGGGATTATACACTGAAGCTTTCTTT.

The chain links TRBV5-1 to TRBJ1-6, with D hard to call. The CDR3 totals 13 residues. Trimming left V 4 bases short and J 8 bases short, with 10 bases between. Looked up from germline, CDR1 is SGHRS and CDR2 is YFSETQ. CDR3 sequence: CASSPKRDSPLHF. The CDR3 DNA reads TGCGCCAGCAGCCCAAAACGGGATTCACCCCTCCACTTT.

V is TRBV7-2 and J is TRBJ1-1, with 7 bases aligning to TRBD1. This CDR3 is built from 16 residues. CDR1 is SGHTA, CDR2 FQGNSA, per germline. The V segment lost 0 bases and the J segment 3 bases; nucleotides outside the gene matches: 7. The CDR3 sequence: CASSLAGRGVDTEAFF. DNA for the CDR3: TGTGCCAGCAGCTTAGCGGGCAGGGGGGTGGACACTGAAGCTTTCTTT.

The genes are TRBV7-9 and TRBJ2-5; TRBD1 matches 7 bases. V was clipped by 5 bases and J by 1 base; unmatched bases: 4. This CDR3 region has 14 residues. Germline values: CDR1 SEHNR, CDR2 FQNEAQ (reference sequence). DNA for the CDR3: TGTGCCAGCAGCCAGACAGGGAGCCAAGAGACCCAGTACTTC. This sequence encodes CASSQTGSQETQYF.

As to this clone: The same CDR3 arises from other DNA sequences in this sample as well. Here the CDR3 reads CASSYSGTGRTEAFF. In nucleotides, the CDR3 is TGTGCCAGCAGTTACTCCGGGACAGGGAGGACTGAAGCTTTCTTT. V and J are TRBV6-5 and TRBJ1-1, with 9 nucleotides matching TRBD1. The CDR3 contains 15 residues. CDR1 and CDR2 from the germline V gene are MNHEY and SVGAGI. The ends lost 0 bases at V and 5 bases at J; junction bases unmatched: 4.

The CDR3 DNA follows: TGTGCCAGCAGCGCAGGAGGGAACTATGGCTACACCTTC. It encodes CASSAGGNYGYTF. This rearrangement joins TRBV11-2 to TRBJ1-2, with D hard to call. Trimming took 5 bases from V and 2 from J, leaving 9 bases between them. Germline CDR1 SGHAT, CDR2 FQNNGV. This CDR3 region has 13 residues.

V usage is TRBV7-6 and J usage is TRBJ1-5, with a possible D match to TRBD1 (6 bases). Trimming removed 3 bases at V and 3 bases at J, with 12 bases between. The CDR3 consists of 15 residues. Looked up from germline, CDR1 is SGHVS and CDR2 is FNYEAQ. The CDR3 DNA reads TGTGCCAGCAGCTTGGTGGCAGGGGCCAATCAGCCCCAGCATTTT. Translated: CASSLVAGANQPQHF.